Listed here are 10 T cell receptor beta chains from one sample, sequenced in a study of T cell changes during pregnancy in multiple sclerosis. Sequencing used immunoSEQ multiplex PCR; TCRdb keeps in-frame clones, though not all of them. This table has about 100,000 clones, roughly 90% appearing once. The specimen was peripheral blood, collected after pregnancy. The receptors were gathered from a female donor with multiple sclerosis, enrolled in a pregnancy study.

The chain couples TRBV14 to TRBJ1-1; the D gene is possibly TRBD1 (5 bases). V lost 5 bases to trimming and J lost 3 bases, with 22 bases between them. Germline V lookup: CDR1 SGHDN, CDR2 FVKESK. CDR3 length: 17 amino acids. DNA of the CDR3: TGTGCCAGCAGCTCAGCGATACAGGTGCTACTACACACTGAAGCTTTCTTT. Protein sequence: CASSSAIQVLLHTEAFF. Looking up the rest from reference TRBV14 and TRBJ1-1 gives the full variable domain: EAGVTQFPSHSVIEKGQTVTLRCDPISGHDNLYWYRRVMGKEIKFLLHFVKESKQDESGMPNNRFLAERTGGTYSTLKVQPAELEDSGVYFCASSSAIQVLLHTEAFFGQGTRLTVV.

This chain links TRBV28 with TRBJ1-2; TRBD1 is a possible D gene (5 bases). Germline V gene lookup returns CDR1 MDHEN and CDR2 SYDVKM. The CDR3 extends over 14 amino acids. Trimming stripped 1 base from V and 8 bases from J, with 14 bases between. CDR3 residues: CASSLSGMAGGYTF. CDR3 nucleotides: TGTGCCAGCAGTTTATCAGGGATGGCGGGAGGCTACACCTTC.

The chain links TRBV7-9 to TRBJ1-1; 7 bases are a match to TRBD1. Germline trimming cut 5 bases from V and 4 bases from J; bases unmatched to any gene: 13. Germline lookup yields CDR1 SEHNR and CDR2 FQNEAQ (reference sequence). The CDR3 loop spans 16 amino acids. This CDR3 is CASSLRTGRSATEAFF. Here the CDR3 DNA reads TGTGCCAGCAGCCTCCGGACAGGTCGGTCGGCCACTGAAGCTTTCTTT.

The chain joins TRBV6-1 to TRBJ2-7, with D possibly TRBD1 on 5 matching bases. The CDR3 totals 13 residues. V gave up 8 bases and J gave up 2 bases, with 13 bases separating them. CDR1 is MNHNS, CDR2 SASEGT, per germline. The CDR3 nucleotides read TGTGCCAGCGGGGCCGCGTGGGCCTACGAGCAGTACTTC. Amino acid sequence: CASGAAWAYEQYF.

The CDR3 sequence is CASSERGQGALSYEQYF. CDR3 nucleotide sequence: TGTGCCAGCAGTGAGAGGGGACAGGGGGCGCTTAGCTACGAGCAGTACTTC. The chain has TRBV2 and TRBJ2-7; 12 bases line up with TRBD1. With V trimmed by 3 bases and J by 3 bases, 9 bases remained unmatched. The CDR3 covers 17 residues. Germline V gene lookup returns CDR1 SNHLY and CDR2 FYNNEI.

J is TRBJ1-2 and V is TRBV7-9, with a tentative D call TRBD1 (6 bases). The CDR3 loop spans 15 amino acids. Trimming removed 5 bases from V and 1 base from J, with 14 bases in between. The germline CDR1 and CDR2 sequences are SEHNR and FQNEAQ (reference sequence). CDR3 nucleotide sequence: TGTGCCAGCAGCCAAACAGGGTTGGGTAACTATGGCTACACCTTC. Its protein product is CASSQTGLGNYGYTF.

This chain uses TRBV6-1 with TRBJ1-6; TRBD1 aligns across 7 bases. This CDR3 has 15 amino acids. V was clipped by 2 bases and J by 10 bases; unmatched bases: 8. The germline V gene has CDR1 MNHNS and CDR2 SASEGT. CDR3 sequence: CASSEKGGHGSPLHF. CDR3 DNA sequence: TGTGCCAGCAGTGAAAAAGGGGGCCATGGATCACCCCTCCACTTT.

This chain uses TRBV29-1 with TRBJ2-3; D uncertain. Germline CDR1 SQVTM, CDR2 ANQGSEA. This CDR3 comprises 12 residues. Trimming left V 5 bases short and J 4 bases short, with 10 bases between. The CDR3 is CSVLSPPDTQYF. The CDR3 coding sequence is TGCAGCGTTCTTTCCCCCCCAGATACGCAGTATTTT.

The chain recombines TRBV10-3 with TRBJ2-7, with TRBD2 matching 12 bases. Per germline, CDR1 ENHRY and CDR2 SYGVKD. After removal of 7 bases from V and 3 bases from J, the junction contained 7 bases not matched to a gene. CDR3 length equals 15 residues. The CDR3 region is CAIKNGTSGHYEQYF. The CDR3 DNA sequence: TGTGCCATCAAGAACGGGACTAGCGGGCACTACGAGCAGTACTTC.

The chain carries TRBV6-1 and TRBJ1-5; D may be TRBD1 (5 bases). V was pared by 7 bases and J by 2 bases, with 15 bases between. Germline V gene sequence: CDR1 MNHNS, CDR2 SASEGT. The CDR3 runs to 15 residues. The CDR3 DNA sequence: TGTGCCAGCACCCCCAAGGCACAGGGCAATCAGCCCCAGCATTTT. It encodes CASTPKAQGNQPQHF.